This T cell receptor beta chain was sequenced during a study of T cells in women clearing cervical HPV infection. Study-wide background: No precancer developed; the control's incident HPV16 infection cleared within 12 months. For cases, blood was sampled a median around 150 days after lesion detection, interquartile range about 90 to 210 days.

immunoSEQ multiplex PCR used an average of 1200 ng genomic DNA. Assay used: immunoSEQ multiplex PCR; TCRdb lists only in-frame clones, some missing. This table lists about 22,000 clones. Trimming took 1 base from V and 5 from J, leaving 14 bases between them. The CDR3 loop spans 15 amino acids. Germline loops: CDR1 SEHNR, CDR2 FQNEAQ (reference sequence). A note on this clone: The CDR3 end is not reached by the read, which stops 3 residues before it; the germline J gene fills it in.

The chain links TRBV7-9 to TRBJ2-5; D is perhaps TRBD1 (5 bases). The sequence was obtained from a woman between 18 and 70 years old with a cervical HPV16 infection that either progressed to CIN3+ or cleared (not recorded which). Sequenced input: blood buffy coat. The CDR3 loop reads CASSLGTGADETQYF. The sequenced part of the CDR3 DNA is TGTGCCAGCAGCTTAGGAACAGGTGCCGACGAGACC. Full variable domain (rest looked up from reference TRBV7-9 and TRBJ2-5): DTGVSQNPRHKITKRGQNVTFRCDPISEHNRLYWYRQTLGQGPEFLTYFQNEAQLEKSRLLSDRFSAERPKGSFSTLEIQRTEQGDSAMYLCASSLGTGADETQYFGPGTRLLVL.